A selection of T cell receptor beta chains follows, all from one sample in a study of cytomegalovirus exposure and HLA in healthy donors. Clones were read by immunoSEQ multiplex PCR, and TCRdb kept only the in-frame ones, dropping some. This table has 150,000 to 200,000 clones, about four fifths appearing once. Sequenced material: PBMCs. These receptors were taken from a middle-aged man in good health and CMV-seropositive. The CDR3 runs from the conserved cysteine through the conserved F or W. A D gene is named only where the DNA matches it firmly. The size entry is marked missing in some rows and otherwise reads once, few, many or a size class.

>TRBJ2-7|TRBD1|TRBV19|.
CASSIGTGYEQYF
TGTGCCAGTAGTATCGGGACAGGTTACGAGCAGTACTTC
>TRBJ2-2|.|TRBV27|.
CASSFVGSSTGELFF
TGTGCCAGCAGTTTTGTCGGGAGCAGCACCGGGGAGCTGTTTTTT
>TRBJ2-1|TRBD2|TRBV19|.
CASSKAGGSYNEQFF
TGTGCCAGTAGTAAAGCGGGAGGATCTTACAATGAGCAGTTCTTC
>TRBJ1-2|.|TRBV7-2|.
CASSPAEASLYGYTF
TGTGCCAGCAGCCCCGCGGAGGCCTCGCTCTATGGCTACACCTTC
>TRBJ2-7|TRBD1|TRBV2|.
CASSGRGTALYEQYF
TGTGCCAGCAGTGGAAGGGGGACAGCGCTCTACGAGCAGTACTTC
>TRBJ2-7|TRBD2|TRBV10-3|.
CAISKGLAGEDEQYF
TGTGCCATCAGTAAAGGACTAGCGGGAGAGGACGAGCAGTACTTC
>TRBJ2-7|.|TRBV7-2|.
CASSPQRGGYEQYF
TGTGCCAGCAGCCCTCAACGGGGAGGCTACGAGCAGTACTTC
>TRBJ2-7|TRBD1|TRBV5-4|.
CASSVGTDGYEQYF
TGTGCCAGCAGCGTCGGGACAGACGGTTACGAGCAGTACTTC
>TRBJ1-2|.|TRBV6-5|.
CASSYSTDIYGYTF
TGTGCCAGCAGTTACTCTACAGACATCTATGGCTACACCTTC
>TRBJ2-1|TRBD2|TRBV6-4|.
CASSEQGLAGGGEQFF
TGTGCCAGCAGTGAGCAGGGACTAGCGGGAGGTGGTGAGCAGTTCTTC
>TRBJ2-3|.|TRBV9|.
CASSDKGAPTDTQYF
TGTGCCAGCAGCGATAAAGGAGCCCCCACAGATACGCAGTATTTT
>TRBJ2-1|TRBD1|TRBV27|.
CASSFSLGGDEQFF
TGTGCCAGCAGTTTCTCCCTAGGGGGCGATGAGCAGTTCTTC
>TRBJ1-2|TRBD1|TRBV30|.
CAWSAGQGYGYTF
TGTGCCTGGAGTGCGGGACAGGGATATGGCTACACCTTC
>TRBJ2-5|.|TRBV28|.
CASSFLGSGQETQYF
TGTGCCAGTTCCTTCTTGGGTTCGGGACAAGAGACCCAGTACTTC
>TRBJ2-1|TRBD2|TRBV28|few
CASSSVSGRGYNEQFF
TGTGCCAGCAGTTCGGTTAGCGGGAGAGGCTACAATGAGCAGTTCTTC
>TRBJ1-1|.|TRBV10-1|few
CASSDSGVSTEAFF
TGCGCCAGCAGTGATTCGGGGGTGAGCACTGAAGCTTTCTTT
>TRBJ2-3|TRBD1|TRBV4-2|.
CASSQPGQFGDTQYF
TGTGCCAGCAGCCAACCGGGACAGTTCGGAGATACGCAGTATTTT
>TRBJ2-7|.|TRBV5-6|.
CASSLQGSYEQYF
TGTGCCAGCAGTTTGCAGGGGAGTTACGAGCAGTACTTC
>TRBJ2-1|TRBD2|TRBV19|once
CASTHTSDPYNEQFF
TGTGCCAGTACTCATACTAGCGACCCCTACAATGAGCAGTTCTTC
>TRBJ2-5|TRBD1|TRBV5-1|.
CASSLTGTVQETQYF
TGCGCCAGCAGCTTGACGGGGACAGTCCAAGAGACCCAGTACTTC
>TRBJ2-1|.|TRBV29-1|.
CSVDPPPEGFF
TGCAGCGTTGATCCCCCCCCAGAGGGGTTCTTC
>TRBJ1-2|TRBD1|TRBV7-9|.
CASSLSQDRGRGYTF
TGTGCCAGCAGCTTATCCCAGGACAGGGGGCGAGGCTACACCTTC
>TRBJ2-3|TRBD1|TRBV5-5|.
CASSPLPGQGEDTQYF
TGTGCCAGCAGCCCACTCCCGGGACAGGGAGAAGATACGCAGTATTTT
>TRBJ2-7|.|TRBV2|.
CASSETAGEYYEQYF
TGTGCCAGCAGTGAGACGGCCGGGGAGTACTACGAGCAGTACTTC
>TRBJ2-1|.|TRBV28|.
CASSSPYEQFF
TGTGCCAGCAGTTCCCCTTATGAGCAGTTCTTC
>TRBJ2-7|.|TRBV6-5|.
CASSEVTIGYF
TGTGCCAGCAGTGAAGTAACCATCGGGTACTTC
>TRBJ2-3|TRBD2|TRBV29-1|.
CSVKLAKTSTDTQYF
TGCAGCGTCAAACTAGCGAAAACTAGCACAGATACGCAGTATTTT
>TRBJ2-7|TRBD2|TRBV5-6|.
CASTPLASGSSYEQYF
TGTGCCAGCACCCCTCTGGCTAGCGGCTCGTCCTACGAGCAGTACTTC
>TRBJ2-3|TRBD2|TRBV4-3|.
CASSQAGRGVDTQYF
TGCGCCAGCAGCCAAGCAGGGCGGGGGGTAGATACGCAGTATTTT